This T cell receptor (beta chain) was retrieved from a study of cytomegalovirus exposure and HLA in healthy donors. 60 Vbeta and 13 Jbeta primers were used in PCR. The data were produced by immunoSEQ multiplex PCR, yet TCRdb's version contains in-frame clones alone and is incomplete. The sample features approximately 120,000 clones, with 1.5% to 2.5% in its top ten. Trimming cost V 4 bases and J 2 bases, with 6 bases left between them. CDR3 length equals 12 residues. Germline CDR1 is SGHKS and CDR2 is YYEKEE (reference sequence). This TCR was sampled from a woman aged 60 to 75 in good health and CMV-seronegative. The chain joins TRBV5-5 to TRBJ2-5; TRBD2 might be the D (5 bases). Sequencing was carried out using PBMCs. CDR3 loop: CASSPGQETQYF. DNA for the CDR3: TGTGCCAGCAGCCCGGGGCAAGAGACCCAGTACTTC.